Listed below are T cell receptor beta chains from one sample, sequenced in a study of shared clonotypes between healthy human individuals. TCRdb's table, derived via immunoSEQ multiplex PCR, lists solely in-frame clones and lacks some. The sample lists millions of clones, 90% to 95% occurring once. The sequencing input was naive CD4+ T cells sorted from blood. The receptors were sampled from a man aged 18 to 29 in good health. The CDR3 runs from the conserved cysteine through the conserved F or W. Fields, in order: J gene, V gene, CDR3 protein.

J gene: TRBJ1-2
V gene: TRBV30
CDR3 protein: CAWSVLDGNYGYTF

J gene: TRBJ2-1
V gene: TRBV30
CDR3 protein: CAWSPQAYNEQFF

J gene: TRBJ2-3
V gene: TRBV2
CDR3 protein: CASSEGFSGATDTQYF

J gene: TRBJ2-7
V gene: TRBV5-4
CDR3 protein: CASSFGRPGLDSYEQYF

J gene: TRBJ2-3
V gene: TRBV7-9
CDR3 protein: CASSLVEGVSTDTQYF

J gene: TRBJ2-7
V gene: TRBV5-6
CDR3 protein: CASSPLGQGAYEQYF

J gene: TRBJ2-2
V gene: TRBV5-5
CDR3 protein: CASSAAFDRRLNTGELFF

J gene: TRBJ1-1
V gene: TRBV6-6
CDR3 protein: CASSYDAFNTEAFF

J gene: TRBJ2-5
V gene: TRBV19
CDR3 protein: CASSRQGLQETQYF

J gene: TRBJ1-2
V gene: TRBV10-3
CDR3 protein: CAISTGGGGYTF

J gene: TRBJ2-2
V gene: TRBV5-1
CDR3 protein: CASSGGLAENTGELFF

J gene: TRBJ2-5
V gene: TRBV9
CDR3 protein: CASSAQQGLQETQYF